These T cell receptor beta chains were read from a single sample in a study of Graves' ophthalmopathy and Graves' hyperthyroidism. Via MiXCR, TCRdb re-called the multiplex PCR reads, giving one row per CDR3 protein. The top ten clones hold approximately 1.4% of a sample with almost 400,000 distinct CDR3 sequences, 18% of them seen once. The sequenced material came from peripheral blood. The source of these receptors is a woman in her late teens or twenties with Graves' ophthalmopathy. CDR3s include the opening cysteine and the closing phenylalanine or tryptophan. Expanded clones are given a class, and other clones once, few, many or no size at all.

abundance: many; v_gene: TRBV6-1; j_gene: TRBJ2-7; CDR3aa: CASSPYPGGSYEQYF
abundance: many; v_gene: TRBV28; j_gene: TRBJ2-7; CDR3aa: CASSSLGRRANSPYF
abundance: NA; v_gene: TRBV27; j_gene: TRBJ2-7; CDR3aa: CASSSPGPGEQYF
abundance: many; v_gene: TRBV6-5; j_gene: TRBJ1-5; CDR3aa: CASRSPGAGANQPQHF
abundance: many; v_gene: TRBV7-2; j_gene: TRBJ1-1; CDR3aa: CASSPWDRGSRVNTEAFF
abundance: NA; v_gene: TRBV6-2/TRBV6-3; j_gene: TRBJ2-5; CDR3aa: CATARREVIPQYF
abundance: many; v_gene: TRBV12-3/TRBV12-4; j_gene: TRBJ1-5; CDR3aa: CASRGQGGRGQPQHF
abundance: many; v_gene: TRBV20-1; j_gene: TRBJ2-5; CDR3aa: CSARRISETQYF
abundance: once; v_gene: TRBV6-5; j_gene: TRBJ2-5; CDR3aa: CASSYDMRGYQETQYF
abundance: many; v_gene: TRBV20-1; j_gene: TRBJ2-5; CDR3aa: CSASPQGETQYF
abundance: few; v_gene: TRBV6-1; j_gene: TRBJ2-7; CDR3aa: CASRMTSGRYEQYF
abundance: many; v_gene: TRBV12-3/TRBV12-4; j_gene: TRBJ1-6; CDR3aa: CASIPDGSGNSPLHF
abundance: many; v_gene: TRBV11-3; j_gene: TRBJ1-5; CDR3aa: CASSLRGPGFRQPQHF
abundance: many; v_gene: TRBV6-2/TRBV6-3; j_gene: TRBJ1-1; CDR3aa: CASRWAGSNTEAFF
abundance: many; v_gene: TRBV20-1; j_gene: TRBJ2-5; CDR3aa: CSATGLNRPQETQYF
abundance: many; v_gene: TRBV7-2; j_gene: TRBJ1-1; CDR3aa: CASSASRGNTEAFF
abundance: many; v_gene: TRBV29-1; j_gene: TRBJ2-7; CDR3aa: CSAGLAGYEQYF
abundance: NA; v_gene: TRBV6-1; j_gene: TRBJ1-6; CDR3aa: CASGQGYNSPLHF
abundance: many; v_gene: TRBV12-3/TRBV12-4; j_gene: TRBJ1-2; CDR3aa: CASSQSNYGYTF
abundance: many; v_gene: TRBV24-1; j_gene: TRBJ2-7; CDR3aa: CATSTPGQGDEQYF
abundance: few; v_gene: TRBV7-2; j_gene: TRBJ2-2; CDR3aa: CASSLAQWRQGANTGELFF
abundance: many; v_gene: TRBV2; j_gene: TRBJ1-5; CDR3aa: CASNGNSNQPQHF
abundance: many; v_gene: TRBV20-1; j_gene: TRBJ2-7; CDR3aa: CSGVSGRALREQYF
abundance: many; v_gene: TRBV25-1; j_gene: TRBJ2-2; CDR3aa: CASQGTSNTGELFF
abundance: NA; v_gene: TRBV30; j_gene: TRBJ1-2; CDR3aa: CAFSQGNYYGYTF
abundance: many; v_gene: TRBV6-1; j_gene: TRBJ1-3; CDR3aa: CASREPGTGNTIYF
abundance: many; v_gene: TRBV20-1; j_gene: TRBJ2-7; CDR3aa: CSARGGSYEQYF
abundance: many; v_gene: TRBV30; j_gene: TRBJ1-2; CDR3aa: CAWVPFGTSDGYTF
abundance: NA; v_gene: TRBV20-1; j_gene: TRBJ2-5; CDR3aa: CSASRGRVVETQYF
abundance: many; v_gene: TRBV6-2/TRBV6-3; j_gene: TRBJ1-5; CDR3aa: CASREGGSNQPQHF
abundance: NA; v_gene: TRBV6-2/TRBV6-3; j_gene: TRBJ1-1; CDR3aa: CASSHGTIFEAFF
abundance: many; v_gene: TRBV28; j_gene: TRBJ2-7; CDR3aa: CASSSRIYEQYF
abundance: many; v_gene: TRBV12-3/TRBV12-4; j_gene: TRBJ2-7; CDR3aa: CASSYRLASGYEQYF
abundance: many; v_gene: TRBV6-1; j_gene: TRBJ1-2; CDR3aa: CASSWGYGYTF
abundance: few; v_gene: TRBV2; j_gene: TRBJ2-5; CDR3aa: CASSDQVQETQYF
abundance: many; v_gene: TRBV4-2; j_gene: TRBJ2-7; CDR3aa: CASSQDDRGSYEQYF
abundance: many; v_gene: TRBV27; j_gene: TRBJ1-2; CDR3aa: CASSFMDRGGYTF
abundance: many; v_gene: TRBV12-3/TRBV12-4; j_gene: TRBJ1-1; CDR3aa: CASIRGAGEAFF
abundance: few; v_gene: TRBV12-3/TRBV12-4; j_gene: TRBJ1-1; CDR3aa: CASINLGALNTEAFF